The 5 T cell receptor beta chains below were found in one sample sequenced in a study of OX40 agonist ivuxolimab in advanced cancers. Using immunoSEQ multiplex PCR, the repertoire was profiled, and TCRdb retains in-frame clones only, with some absent. The sample includes approximately 60,000 clones, roughly 80% of them seen just once. The input for sequencing was CD4+ or CD8+ T cells sorted from blood, taken in a trial of the OX40 agonist ivuxolimab. Every receptor here comes from an adult with an advanced solid tumor such as melanoma, head and neck, liver or kidney cancer.

This chain uses TRBV5-4 with TRBJ2-1, with TRBD2 matching 13 bases. With 3 bases clipped from V and 10 bases from J, the junction kept 7 bases outside the gene matches. CDR3 length: 15 amino acids. Germline assignment: CDR1 SGHNT and CDR2 YYREEE (reference sequence). The CDR3 DNA reads TGTGCCAGCAGCTCACTACTAGCGGGGGGGCAAGAGCAGTTCTTC. As protein: CASSSLLAGGQEQFF.

This clone appeared once. The chain combines TRBV10-3 with TRBJ1-4, with 7 bases identical to TRBD1. CDR1 is ENHRY, CDR2 SYGVKD, per germline. The CDR3 sequence is 14 residues long. The trim removed 10 bases at V and 4 bases at J, leaving 9 bases unmatched. The DNA of the CDR3 is TGTGCCACAGCCACAGGGGCCCTTAATGAAAAACTGTTTTTT. Translated, it gives CATATGALNEKLFF.

V gene TRBV6-5 combines with J gene TRBJ2-1; no definite D call. The germline V gene encodes CDR1 MNHEY and CDR2 SVGAGI. This CDR3 region has 16 residues. Trimming removed 2 bases at V and 5 bases at J, with 16 bases between. The CDR3 reads CASSYKLGQQNNEQFF. The CDR3 DNA reads TGTGCCAGCAGTTACAAGCTCGGGCAGCAAAACAATGAGCAGTTCTTC.

The V gene is TRBV4-3, the J gene TRBJ2-3; D uncertain. This CDR3 has 15 residues. V shed 0 bases and J shed 2 bases, with 9 bases lying between them. Germline lookup yields CDR1 LGHNA and CDR2 YSLEER. The CDR3 DNA is TGCGCCAGCAGCCAAGAAATATCCCTCACAGATACGCAGTATTTT. Amino acids: CASSQEISLTDTQYF.

The CDR3 loop is CAWTQGSGNTIYF. In nucleotides, the CDR3 is TGTGCCTGGACTCAGGGTTCTGGAAACACCATATATTTT. The V call is TRBV30, the J call TRBJ1-3; D perhaps matches TRBD1 (5 bases). Germline assignment: CDR1 GTSNPN and CDR2 SVGIG (reference sequence). With 4 bases removed from V and 1 base from J, the gap between germline ends came to 8 bases. CDR3 size: 13 residues.